Sequencing of this T cell receptor (beta chain) was carried out in a study of Ad26.COV2.S vaccination and SARS-CoV-2 variants. Study results and caveats: Vaccine recipients had higher spike-specific TCR breadth than placebo recipients. In vaccinated individuals, spike-specific CD8+ and CD4+ T cell responses reportedly displayed substantial breadth. Using TCR breadth and depth analyses may have led to underestimated total T cell responses.

Produced via immunoSEQ multiplex PCR; TCRdb's table is partial and in-frame only. In the table there are about 410,000 clones, around 93% of which are singletons. Treatment of the sample: over 15 received Ad26.COV2.S at low or high dose, single or two shots; roughly 5 received placebo; per-sample allocation not given. At day 63 after the first vaccine or placebo injection, samples were drawn. An Ad26 vector that expressed Wuhan-strain SARS-CoV-2 spike constituted the vaccine. A note on this clone: Its antigen is not identified.

The CDR3 contains 15 residues. The V gene's germline CDR1 is LGHNA and CDR2 YSLEER. V shed 0 bases and J shed 4 bases, with 12 bases lying between them. Specimen: peripheral blood, collected in a trial of Ad26.COV2.S vaccine versus placebo. The TCR sequence derives from a person aged 18-60 years who received the Ad26.COV2.S COVID-19 vaccine or a placebo. The chain couples TRBV4-3 to TRBJ1-2; TRBD1 might be the D (6 bases). CDR3 bases: TGCGCCAGCAGCCAAGACCGGGGGCTAGGCTATGGCTACACCTTC. Its protein is CASSQDRGLGYGYTF.